A selection of T cell receptor beta chains follows, all from one sample in a study of T cell repertoires in cytomegalovirus infection. From the reads, TCRdb called clonotypes with MiXCR, one entry per CDR3 protein. This table holds approximately 750,000 distinct CDR3 sequences, 35% found once. Sequencing input: PBMCs. All receptors derive from a human donor in good health (CMV status not recorded). Some clones in this sample may be carry-over from other donors' samples. The CDR3 runs from the conserved cysteine through the conserved F or W. A D gene is named only where the DNA matches it firmly.

D,V,J,CDR3
NA,TRBV6-5,TRBJ2-2,CASSYEVANTGELFF
NA,TRBV12-3/TRBV12-4,TRBJ2-7,CASSLHGALAYEQYF
NA,TRBV28,TRBJ1-5,CASSLLTRANSNQPQHF
NA,TRBV4-1,TRBJ1-2,CASSQQYSNYGYTF
NA,TRBV27,TRBJ1-5,CASSPTNQPQHF
NA,TRBV5-6,TRBJ1-6,CASSADSGRGGSPLHF
NA,TRBV7-8,TRBJ1-2,CASSLVPGREDSF
TRBD1,TRBV2,TRBJ1-4,CASSDGRTGGGEKLFF
NA,TRBV7-8,TRBJ1-1,CASSHNDREAFF
TRBD1,TRBV6-6,TRBJ1-6,CASSVKDRGSSPLHF
TRBD2,TRBV7-8,TRBJ2-3,CASSVASGGVDTQYF
NA,TRBV9,TRBJ2-4,CASSVGQGQNIQYF
TRBD1,TRBV12-3/TRBV12-4,TRBJ2-7,CASSSGQGWSYEQYF
TRBD2,TRBV11-2,TRBJ2-1,CASSPRLAGSYNEQFF
NA,TRBV5-4,TRBJ2-1,CASNSGGRFNEQFF
NA,TRBV28,TRBJ1-6,CASSPGTFNSPLHF
NA,TRBV19,TRBJ1-2,CASSIVRASGYTF
TRBD1,TRBV6-2/TRBV6-3,TRBJ2-7,CASSYSSVFGQEAYEQYF
NA,TRBV7-2,TRBJ2-5,CASSDLWTQYF
NA,TRBV5-6,TRBJ2-4,CASSSLNRAAKNIQYF
NA,TRBV7-6,TRBJ2-4,CASSPDQGPGQYF
NA,TRBV28,TRBJ2-4,CASSLGARAKNIQYF
NA,TRBV3-1,TRBJ1-4,CASSLRTGGLFF
TRBD1,TRBV27,TRBJ2-7,CASRIDRGAQYF
TRBD2,TRBV30,TRBJ2-1,CAWRGLAFSSEQFF
NA,TRBV7-2,TRBJ1-5,CASSLLKNQPQHF
NA,TRBV7-2,TRBJ2-7,CASSLSGLAHNEQYF
NA,TRBV4-1,TRBJ1-6,CASSHLHPSDSPLHF
TRBD1,TRBV11-2,TRBJ2-5,CASSLDRKALDRGSQETQYF
NA,TRBV7-8,TRBJ1-1,CASSLREGVVTEAFF
TRBD2,TRBV5-1,TRBJ2-5,CASRPPGRGGETQYF
NA,TRBV6-1,TRBJ1-1,CASKRGFNTEAFF
NA,TRBV6-6,TRBJ1-5,CASSFRLSAPQHF
TRBD1,TRBV11-3,TRBJ1-1,CASRLDREIRDTEAFF